A selection of T cell receptor beta chains follows, all from one sample in a study of early T cells in non-severe SARS-CoV-2 infection. In TCRdb, the 5' RACE reads were re-called with MiXCR into one record per CDR3 protein. The data contain 40,000 to 60,000 distinct CDR3 sequences, around 4.6% of them singletons. Material for sequencing was whole blood. The receptors shown here come from an adult who was a healthcare worker with PCR-confirmed SARS-CoV-2 infection or an uninfected control (not recorded which). Each CDR3 is given with its conserved first and last residue. The order of the fields is CDR3 protein, CDR3 DNA, D gene, J gene, clone size, V gene. A D gene is named only where the DNA matches it firmly. Only some rows state a clone size, as once, few, many or a class for expanded clones.

CDR3 protein: CASSSIQNNEQFF; CDR3 DNA: TGCGCCAGCAGCTCGATACAGAACAATGAGCAGTTCTTC; D gene: -; J gene: TRBJ2-1; clone size: -; V gene: TRBV5-1
CDR3 protein: CASSQDLSVSSQYNEQFF; CDR3 DNA: TGCGCCAGCAGCCAAGATCTGAGTGTGAGCAGCCAGTACAATGAGCAGTTCTTC; D gene: -; J gene: TRBJ2-1; clone size: -; V gene: TRBV4-3
CDR3 protein: CSASGWGGSNQPQHF; CDR3 DNA: TGCAGTGCTAGTGGTTGGGGTGGAAGCAATCAGCCCCAGCATTTT; D gene: -; J gene: TRBJ1-5; clone size: many; V gene: TRBV20-1
CDR3 protein: CATRQGDTQYF; CDR3 DNA: TGTGCCACTAGACAGGGAGATACGCAGTATTTT; D gene: TRBD1; J gene: TRBJ2-3; clone size: -; V gene: TRBV10-3
CDR3 protein: CSVEPTSNEQYF; CDR3 DNA: TGCAGCGTTGAACCCACTAGTAACGAGCAGTACTTC; D gene: -; J gene: TRBJ2-7; clone size: many; V gene: TRBV29-1
CDR3 protein: CASSFGAGGYEQYF; CDR3 DNA: TGTGCCAGCAGTTTTGGGGCGGGGGGCTACGAGCAGTACTTC; D gene: TRBD2; J gene: TRBJ2-7; clone size: few; V gene: TRBV27
CDR3 protein: CASSDSIQETQYF; CDR3 DNA: TGTGCCAGCAGCGACAGTATTCAAGAGACCCAGTACTTC; D gene: -; J gene: TRBJ2-5; clone size: few; V gene: TRBV5-4
CDR3 protein: CASSEVPVWNEQFF; CDR3 DNA: TGTGCCAGCAGCGAGGTCCCGGTCTGGAATGAGCAGTTCTTC; D gene: -; J gene: TRBJ2-1; clone size: -; V gene: TRBV7-2
CDR3 protein: CSVVEAGKWNEQYF; CDR3 DNA: TGCAGCGTTGTGGAGGCAGGGAAGTGGAACGAGCAGTACTTC; D gene: -; J gene: TRBJ2-7; clone size: many; V gene: TRBV29-1
CDR3 protein: CASSPLRDRVNVEQYF; CDR3 DNA: TGTGCCAGCAGCCCCCTCCGGGACAGGGTCAACGTCGAGCAGTACTTC; D gene: TRBD1; J gene: TRBJ2-7; clone size: many; V gene: TRBV5-8
CDR3 protein: CASSLLEGGEAFF; CDR3 DNA: TGTGCCAGCAGCTTATTGGAGGGTGGTGAAGCTTTCTTT; D gene: -; J gene: TRBJ1-1; clone size: many; V gene: TRBV7-2
CDR3 protein: CASSPGTGQYNEQFF; CDR3 DNA: TGTGCCAGCTCACCGGGGACAGGGCAATACAATGAGCAGTTCTTC; D gene: TRBD1; J gene: TRBJ2-1; clone size: many; V gene: TRBV18
CDR3 protein: CASSPLARGDTEAFF; CDR3 DNA: TGTGCCAGCTCACCACTGGCCCGAGGGGACACTGAAGCTTTCTTT; D gene: -; J gene: TRBJ1-1; clone size: many; V gene: TRBV18
CDR3 protein: CASSPGYQDSPLHF; CDR3 DNA: TGTGCCAGCAGCCCAGGGTACCAGGATTCACCCCTCCACTTT; D gene: -; J gene: TRBJ1-6; clone size: many; V gene: TRBV21-1
CDR3 protein: CASSLVSGGEQYF; CDR3 DNA: TGTGCCAGCAGTTTAGTTTCCGGAGGCGAGCAGTACTTC; D gene: -; J gene: TRBJ2-7; clone size: many; V gene: TRBV12-3/TRBV12-4
CDR3 protein: CSARPPLAGYNEQFF; CDR3 DNA: TGCAGTGCTAGACCCCCGCTAGCGGGGTACAATGAGCAGTTCTTC; D gene: TRBD2; J gene: TRBJ2-1; clone size: many; V gene: TRBV20-1
CDR3 protein: CASSTLGQAPYEQYF; CDR3 DNA: TGTGCCAGCAGTACGCTTGGACAGGCCCCCTACGAGCAGTACTTC; D gene: TRBD1; J gene: TRBJ2-7; clone size: -; V gene: TRBV27
CDR3 protein: CASSSGGNNEKLFF; CDR3 DNA: TGTGCCAGCAGCTCAGGAGGGAACAATGAAAAACTGTTTTTT; D gene: -; J gene: TRBJ1-4; clone size: -; V gene: TRBV6-5
CDR3 protein: CASQRIRDIEYEQYF; CDR3 DNA: TGTGCCAGCCAACGGATCCGGGACATCGAGTACGAGCAGTACTTC; D gene: -; J gene: TRBJ2-7; clone size: many; V gene: TRBV6-6
CDR3 protein: CASSIEGHPRAFF; CDR3 DNA: TGTGCCAGTAGTATAGAAGGACACCCCCGGGCTTTCTTT; D gene: -; J gene: TRBJ1-1; clone size: -; V gene: TRBV19
CDR3 protein: CASSLESTDTQYF; CDR3 DNA: TGTGCCAGCAGCTTGGAAAGCACAGATACGCAGTATTTT; D gene: -; J gene: TRBJ2-3; clone size: many; V gene: TRBV5-4
CDR3 protein: CASSLGTLLNSPLHF; CDR3 DNA: TGTGCCAGCAGCTTGGGAACGCTCCTGAATTCACCCCTCCACTTT; D gene: -; J gene: TRBJ1-6; clone size: few; V gene: TRBV5-6
CDR3 protein: CASSPVGDRTGELFF; CDR3 DNA: TGTGCCAGCAGTCCCGTAGGAGACCGCACCGGGGAGCTGTTTTTT; D gene: -; J gene: TRBJ2-2; clone size: many; V gene: TRBV12-3/TRBV12-4
CDR3 protein: CASRRTGVEGQPQHF; CDR3 DNA: TGTGCCAGCAGAAGAACAGGGGTTGAGGGACAGCCCCAGCATTTT; D gene: TRBD1; J gene: TRBJ1-5; clone size: many; V gene: TRBV12-3/TRBV12-4